This T cell receptor (beta chain) is from a study of Graves' ophthalmopathy and Graves' hyperthyroidism. Study-wide points: Blood samples also showed most expanded thyroid clonotypes exceeding 0.001 frequency. Ophthalmopathy cases were distinguished from stable hyperthyroidism by a 13-signature model, reaching over 85% sensitivity and around 83% specificity.

Amplification of the TCR beta CDR3 regions used RNA transcripts (as template). After a first-round RT-PCR with HTBI primers, a second-round multiplex PCR was run. TCRdb called the multiplex PCR reads again in MiXCR, with one record for every CDR3 protein. The sample consists of 500,000 to 600,000 distinct CDR3 sequences, less than 45% of them appearing once. This CDR3 has 12 amino acids. Germline lookup yields CDR1 SGHVS and CDR2 FQNEAQ. Trimming shortened V by 5 bases and J by 11 bases, and 15 bases separated the two germline ends. Hyperthyroidism patients were newly diagnosed, ill under 2 months, and aged 18 to 65 years. Other autoimmune diseases, uncontrolled infections, pregnancy or lactation led to the exclusion of patients. A word on this clonotype: The antigen is unknown.

The sequenced sample consisted of peripheral blood or thyroid tissue (not recorded which). This chain uses TRBV7-8 with TRBJ1-1; tentative D call: TRBD1 (5 bases). This TCR was recovered from an adult man with Graves' hyperthyroidism. The CDR3 region is CASSSRGLRAFF. The DNA of the CDR3 is TGTGCCAGCAGCAGTAGGGGCCTCCGGGCTTTCTTT.